The 10 T cell receptor beta chains in this list originate from one sample, sequenced in a study of shared clonotypes between healthy human individuals. Produced via immunoSEQ multiplex PCR; TCRdb's table is partial and in-frame only. The table records millions of clones, around nine tenths of them present only once. The specimen was naive CD4+ T cells sorted from blood. Subset specified: CD45RA+ positively selected. Source of these receptors: a young man in good health.

A note on this clone: A much larger clone differs by one base, so this may be a read error. Other DNA variants within this sample encode the same CDR3. The chain couples TRBV7-8 to TRBJ2-7, with D unclear. V lost 0 bases and J 5 bases, leaving 2 bases between the germline ends. This CDR3 spans 11 amino acids. Germline V CDR1 and CDR2: SGHVS, FQNEAQ. The CDR3 sequence: CASSLAHEQYF. The CDR3 DNA sequence: TGTGCCAGCAGCTTAGCCCACGAGCAGTACTTC.

The rearrangement joins TRBV30 to TRBJ2-2, with TRBD1 as a possible D gene (5 bases). Trimming left V 3 bases short and J 3 bases short, with 17 bases between. CDR1 and CDR2 (germline): GTSNPN, SVGIG (reference sequence). This CDR3 region has 16 residues. The CDR3 protein is CAWRKGPVWDTGELFF. CDR3 DNA: TGTGCCTGGAGAAAGGGGCCGGTATGGGACACCGGGGAGCTGTTTTTT.

Note on this clone: In the same sample, other DNA sequences code for this CDR3. The rearrangement uses TRBV6-5 and TRBJ2-5, with 7 bases that match TRBD2. The germline gives CDR1 MNHEY, CDR2 SVGAGI. The V gene end was trimmed by 5 bases and the J gene end by 5 bases; junction bases not matched to a gene: 5. The CDR3 runs 13 residues. The CDR3 region has the DNA TGTGCCAGCAGTCGCCGTAGCGGGGAGACCCAGTACTTC. It yields the protein CASSRRSGETQYF.

The CDR3 loop reads CSARVMGEQYF. The CDR3 DNA reads TGCAGTGCTAGGGTCATGGGCGAGCAGTACTTC. This chain joins TRBV20-1 and TRBJ2-7, with D hard to call. Germline V gene data show CDR1 as DFQATT and CDR2 as SNEGSKA (reference sequence). Between the trimmed V and J ends, which lost 3 bases and 6 bases, there was a span of 9 bases. This CDR3 has 11 residues.

V is TRBV7-3 and J is TRBJ2-2, with 9 bases aligning to TRBD1. The germline V gene encodes CDR1 SGHTA and CDR2 FQGTGA. With 5 bases clipped from V and 6 bases from J, the junction kept 13 bases outside the gene matches. The CDR3 covers 17 residues. CDR3 residues: CASSQTGTGISPGELFF. CDR3 sequence (DNA): TGTGCCAGCAGCCAAACCGGGACAGGGATATCCCCCGGGGAGCTGTTTTTT.

This chain uses TRBV6-4 with TRBJ1-1; possible D gene TRBD1, 5 bases. Trimming took 9 bases from V and 5 from J, leaving 13 bases between them. The CDR3 contains 12 residues. Germline-derived CDR1 and CDR2 are MRHNA and SNTAGT. CDR3 in DNA: TGTGCCAGTTTACAGGAGATGACTGAAGCTTTCTTT. This translates into CASLQEMTEAFF.

This sequence joins TRBV5-1 and TRBJ1-1, with 8 positions matching TRBD1. Per the germline V gene, CDR1 is SGHRS and CDR2 is YFSETQ. This CDR3 has 15 residues. Trimming removed 4 bases from V and 1 base from J; junction bases left unmatched: 6. CDR3 sequence (DNA): TGCGCCAGCAGCATCTGGACAGGGACGAACACTGAAGCTTTCTTT. Amino acid sequence: CASSIWTGTNTEAFF.

Worth noting for this clone: In the same sample, other DNA sequences code for this CDR3. This sequence joins TRBV6-6 and TRBJ2-7; 8 bases agree with TRBD1. Germline CDR1 is MNHNY and CDR2 is SVGAGI (reference sequence). With V trimmed by 0 bases and J by 4 bases, 2 bases remained unmatched. This CDR3 comprises 14 residues. The CDR3 DNA sequence: TGTGCCAGCAGTTACTCTCAGGGGGCTTACGAGCAGTACTTC. Amino acids: CASSYSQGAYEQYF.

This clone has a single count. This chain connects TRBV27 to TRBJ2-3; 16 positions agree with TRBD2. Per germline, CDR1 MNHEY and CDR2 SMNVEV (reference sequence). The CDR3 sequence is 18 residues long. V lost 6 bases and J lost 1; bases outside the gene matches: 7. The CDR3 bases are TGTGCCAGCAGCCCGGGACTAGCGGGGGGGCTAGGCACAGATACGCAGTATTTT. As protein: CASSPGLAGGLGTDTQYF.

J is TRBJ2-7 and V is TRBV7-9; perhaps TRBD2 as D (6 bases). V lost 6 bases, J lost 3 bases, and 18 bases lay in between. Germline CDR1 and CDR2: SEHNR and FQNEAQ (reference sequence). The CDR3 has 15 amino acids. The CDR3 spells CASSSGWGVLYEQYF. In DNA, the CDR3 is TGTGCCAGCAGTTCCGGTTGGGGGGTCCTCTACGAGCAGTACTTC.